Listed below are T cell receptor beta chains from one sample, sequenced in a study of blood T cell repertoires in COVID-19. Clones were read by immunoSEQ multiplex PCR, and TCRdb kept only the in-frame ones, dropping some. The data contain hundreds of thousands of clones, around 85% of them singletons. Sequencing was performed on PBMCs or T cells enriched from blood (not recorded which). These receptor sequences come from a woman under 40 who had been exposed to COVID-19. CDR3s include the opening cysteine and the closing phenylalanine or tryptophan. D genes are given only for firm matches. Expanded clones get a size class; other rows say once, few or many, or leave the size out.

clone_size,d_call,j_call,v_call,cdr3_aa,cdr3_nt
-,TRBD1,TRBJ2-7,TRBV27,CASSRAGTGASYEQYF,TGTGCCAGCAGCCGAGCCGGGACAGGGGCCTCCTACGAGCAGTACTTC
-,-,TRBJ1-3,TRBV2,CASSAQLIYF,TGTGCCAGCAGTGCACAGCTCATATATTTT
-,TRBD1,TRBJ1-6,TRBV7-3,CASSPGGAHSPLHF,TGTGCCAGCAGCCCAGGGGGTGCGCATTCACCCCTCCACTTT
-,-,TRBJ1-3,TRBV30,CVLGGRGEGNTIYF,TGTGTCCTAGGGGGAAGGGGAGAAGGAAACACCATATATTTT
-,-,TRBJ2-7,TRBV11-2,CASSFPGSYEQYF,TGTGCCAGCAGCTTTCCAGGGTCCTACGAGCAGTACTTC
-,-,TRBJ1-5,TRBV18,CASSPDRSGQPQHF,TGTGCCAGCTCACCCGATAGGTCGGGTCAGCCCCAGCATTTT
-,TRBD1,TRBJ1-5,TRBV30,CAWSTGTANQPQHF,TGTGCCTGGAGTACCGGGACAGCAAATCAGCCCCAGCATTTT
-,-,TRBJ1-3,TRBV5-8,CASSLNSFSGNTIYF,TGTGCCAGCAGCCTCAACAGTTTCTCTGGAAACACCATATATTTT
-,-,TRBJ2-7,TRBV2,CASTLGAPVYEQYF,TGTGCCAGCACTCTGGGGGCTCCTGTCTACGAGCAGTACTTC
-,TRBD2,TRBJ2-2,TRBV5-1,CASSPSGRARAGELFF,TGCGCCAGCAGCCCTAGCGGGAGGGCACGCGCCGGGGAGCTGTTTTTT
-,TRBD2,TRBJ2-3,TRBV27,CASSHIAGAGDTQYF,TGTGCCAGCAGCCATATAGCGGGAGCAGGAGATACGCAGTATTTT
-,TRBD2,TRBJ2-7,TRBV7-3,CASSLKLTSKTYEQYF,TGTGCCAGCAGCTTAAAATTGACTAGCAAAACCTACGAGCAGTACTTC
-,-,TRBJ1-4,TRBV6-5,CASSYSVNAEKLFF,TGTGCCAGCAGTTACTCCGTAAATGCGGAAAAACTGTTTTTT
-,-,TRBJ2-3,TRBV5-6,CASSLGSGTSTDTQYF,TGTGCCAGCAGCTTGGGGAGCGGAACTAGCACAGATACGCAGTATTTT
-,-,TRBJ2-5,TRBV2,CASASEGGYRETQYF,TGTGCCAGCGCTTCCGAGGGGGGGTATCGGGAGACCCAGTACTTC
-,TRBD1,TRBJ1-5,TRBV4-1,CASSHSPTGTGISQPQHF,TGCGCCAGCAGCCACTCCCCTACCGGGACAGGGATAAGTCAGCCCCAGCATTTT
-,-,TRBJ1-5,TRBV18,CASSPAGPGRQPQHF,TGTGCCAGCTCACCGGCGGGGCCCGGCCGTCAGCCCCAGCATTTT
-,-,TRBJ2-2,TRBV7-8,CASSLVGRVFGTGELFF,TGTGCCAGCAGCTTAGTTGGTAGAGTTTTCGGCACCGGGGAGCTGTTTTTT
few,TRBD1,TRBJ1-6,TRBV2,CASTKGQVINSPLHF,TGTGCCAGCACTAAAGGACAGGTGATTAATTCACCCCTCCACTTT
-,TRBD1,TRBJ1-1,TRBV7-6,CASTGGRNTEAFF,TGTGCCAGCACAGGGGGCCGGAACACTGAAGCTTTCTTT
many,-,TRBJ2-5,TRBV15,CATSRSRQADETQYF,TGTGCCACCAGCAGATCAAGACAAGCGGACGAGACCCAGTACTTC
many,TRBD1,TRBJ1-2,TRBV7-2,CASSIRDSNYGYTF,TGTGCCAGCAGCATCCGGGACAGCAACTATGGCTACACCTTC
-,TRBD2,TRBJ2-5,TRBV7-2,CASSLNSGVNQETQYF,TGTGCCAGCAGCTTAAACAGCGGGGTAAACCAAGAGACCCAGTACTTC
-,-,TRBJ1-2,TRBV25-1,CASSESVEAYGYTF,TGTGCCAGCAGTGAATCGGTGGAGGCCTATGGCTACACCTTC
-,-,TRBJ2-7,TRBV10-3,CAIRDSGAYEQYF,TGTGCCATCAGGGACTCTGGGGCCTACGAGCAGTACTTC
-,-,TRBJ1-5,TRBV19,CASRGDGSNQPQHF,TGTGCCAGCCGGGGGGACGGGAGCAATCAGCCCCAGCATTTT
-,-,TRBJ2-5,TRBV27,CASSAGQTFPQYF,TGTGCCAGCAGTGCGGGACAGACTTTCCCCCAGTACTTC
-,-,TRBJ2-5,TRBV5-1,CASSLSRGRLNQETQYF,TGCGCCAGCAGCTTGAGTAGAGGCAGACTAAACCAAGAGACCCAGTACTTC
-,-,TRBJ1-5,TRBV7-2,CASSLFSFAGASQPQHF,TGTGCCAGCAGCTTATTTAGCTTTGCGGGGGCAAGTCAGCCCCAGCATTTT
-,TRBD1,TRBJ1-1,TRBV19,CASSKRRTGDIFEAFF,TGTGCCAGTAGTAAACGACGGACAGGGGATATTTTTGAAGCTTTCTTT
-,-,TRBJ1-5,TRBV28,CASSLQVSANQPQHF,TGTGCCAGCAGTTTACAGGTGTCAGCCAATCAGCCCCAGCATTTT
-,-,TRBJ1-3,TRBV18,CASSPPSLSRHLSGNTIYF,TGTGCCAGCTCACCACCATCGCTGAGTCGACACCTCTCTGGAAACACCATATATTTT
-,TRBD2,TRBJ2-7,TRBV2,CASLFVLAGTYEQYF,TGTGCCAGCCTCTTTGTACTAGCGGGAACCTACGAGCAGTACTTC
-,TRBD1,TRBJ2-7,TRBV11-2,CASSLDSGQGAHEQYF,TGTGCCAGCAGCTTAGATTCGGGACAGGGGGCCCACGAGCAGTACTTC
-,-,TRBJ1-2,TRBV6-4,CASSGDGVGGYTF,TGTGCCAGCAGTGGAGATGGAGTCGGTGGCTACACCTTC
-,TRBD1,TRBJ2-3,TRBV7-8,CASSNRDRGRTDTQYF,TGTGCCAGCAGCAACCGGGACAGGGGGCGGACAGATACGCAGTATTTT
-,-,TRBJ1-2,TRBV9,CASSVADYGYTF,TGTGCCAGCAGCGTAGCAGACTATGGCTACACCTTC
-,-,TRBJ1-6,TRBV2,CASFPRGANSPLHF,TGTGCCAGCTTTCCCAGGGGCGCTAATTCACCCCTCCACTTT
-,TRBD1,TRBJ2-5,TRBV9,CASSVGPGQGGETQYF,TGTGCCAGCAGCGTAGGGCCGGGACAGGGGGGCGAGACCCAGTACTTC
-,TRBD1,TRBJ1-1,TRBV30,CAWSYLTGGTEAFF,TGTGCCTGGAGTTACTTGACAGGGGGCACTGAAGCTTTCTTT
few,TRBD1,TRBJ1-2,TRBV5-4,CASSPRGTDGYTF,TGTGCCAGCAGCCCCAGGGGGACAGATGGCTACACCTTC